This entry lists 24 T cell receptor beta chains sequenced from one sample in a study of post-analysis software for immune sequencing data. Presence of unique molecular identifiers characterized the TCR beta cDNA libraries. TCRdb ran MiXCR on the PCR reads and lists one entry per CDR3 protein. The repertoire includes 500,000 to 600,000 distinct CDR3 sequences, about 44% of them detected once, and over 1.5% sits in the top ten. Findings and caveats of the study: Patients used five TRBV segments, including TRBV5-6, TRBV5-1 and TRBV20-1, more often than controls.

These TCRs are of unknown antigen specificity. Sequenced material: blood. Receptors originate from a girl under 18 with multiple sclerosis.

In this sample, this clonotype turned up once. J is TRBJ2-5 and V is TRBV7-2; the D gene is possibly TRBD2 (6 bases). The length of the CDR3 is 15 residues. CDR1 and CDR2 (germline): SGHTA, FQGNSA. Trimming stripped 4 bases from V and 2 bases from J, with 14 bases between. The CDR3 loop reads CASSSGRDWQETQYF. In nucleotides, the CDR3 is TGTGCCAGCAGCTCTGGTAGGGACTGGCAAGAGACCCAGTACTTC. Using reference TRBV7-2 and TRBJ2-5 for the parts outside the CDR3, the full variable domain is GAGVSQSPSNKVTEKGKDVELRCDPISGHTALYWYRQSLGQGLEFLIYFQGNSAPDKSGLPSDRFSAERTGGSVSTLTIQRTQQEDSAVYLCASSSGRDWQETQYFGPGTRLLVL.

Only a few counts were recorded for this clonotype. The V call is TRBV12-3 or TRBV12-4, the J call TRBJ2-1, with D possibly matching TRBD1 (6 bases). There are 16 residues in the CDR3. Trimming pared 5 bases from V and 6 bases from J, leaving 20 bases between. This chain's CDR3 is CASSALGQGLGNEQFF. The CDR3 DNA reads as TGTGCCAGCAGTGCCCTGGGGCAGGGGTTGGGCAATGAGCAGTTCTTC.

The table lists this clonotype with a few counts. The DNA for the CDR3 is TGCAGCGTCCCACGGTTGGGGATTGATGGCTACACCTTC. Translated: CSVPRLGIDGYTF. The J gene is TRBJ1-2, the V gene TRBV29-1; D gene unclear. Germline CDR1 SQVTM, CDR2 ANQGSEA. The CDR3 loop spans 13 amino acids. The germline V and J ends were trimmed by 6 bases and 6 bases, with 17 bases remaining between them.

The chain joins TRBV7-2 to TRBJ2-3; the match to TRBD1 covers 10 bases. J gave up 0 bases and V 5 bases, and 5 bases lay outside the gene matches. CDR3 length: 16 amino acids. From germline, CDR1 is SGHTA and CDR2 FQGNSA. The CDR3 loop reads CASSLRQGASTDTQYF. DNA for the CDR3: TGTGCCAGCAGCCTGCGACAGGGGGCAAGCACAGATACGCAGTATTTT.

This rearrangement joins TRBV20-1 to TRBJ2-3; D ambiguous. CDR1 is DFQATT, CDR2 SNEGSKA, per germline (reference sequence). This CDR3 has 11 residues. Deletions cut 4 bases from V and 5 bases from J, with 7 bases between. In nucleotides, the CDR3 is TGCAGTGCTACCCCGGGAGATACGCAGTATTTT. Amino acids: CSATPGDTQYF.

This chain connects TRBV20-1 to TRBJ1-5; weak D call: TRBD1 (6 bases). CDR1 is DFQATT and CDR2 is SNEGSKA in the germline V gene (reference sequence). The CDR3 is 15 residues long. With 0 bases removed from V and 0 bases from J, the gap between germline ends came to 9 bases. For the CDR3, the DNA is TGCAGTGCTAGAGACTCGACAGGTAGCAATCAGCCCCAGCATTTT. As protein: CSARDSTGSNQPQHF.

The chain couples TRBV30 to TRBJ2-7, with D hard to call. CDR1 and CDR2 (germline): GTSNPN, SVGIG (reference sequence). V lost 2 bases and J 3 bases, leaving 14 bases between the germline ends. The CDR3 contains 14 residues. The chain's CDR3 is CAWSSPATRYEQYF. CDR3 sequence (DNA): TGTGCCTGGAGTTCCCCCGCGACCCGCTACGAGCAGTACTTC. The entire variable domain, with the rest obtained from reference TRBV30 and TRBJ2-7, is as follows: SQTIHQWPATLVQPVGSPLSLECTVEGTSNPNLYWYRQAAGRGLQLLFYSVGIGQISSEVPQNLSASRPQDRQFILSSKKLLLSDSGFYLCAWSSPATRYEQYFGPGTRLTVT.

The V and J genes are TRBV7-9 and TRBJ2-3; no definite D call. This CDR3 contains 14 residues. With 3 bases removed from V and 4 bases from J, the gap between germline ends came to 11 bases. The germline V gene encodes CDR1 SEHNR and CDR2 FQNEAQ (reference sequence). This CDR3 reads CASSLGYTADTQYF. CDR3 nucleotides: TGTGCCAGCAGCTTGGGCTACACGGCAGATACGCAGTATTTT.

This clonotype was observed a few times. The rearrangement uses TRBV19 and TRBJ2-5; D is ambiguous. This CDR3 has 13 amino acids. Germline V gene data show CDR1 as LNHDA and CDR2 as SQIVND (reference sequence). V lost 3 bases to trimming and J lost 2 bases, with 7 bases between them. CDR3 nucleotides: TGTGCCAGTAGTATGAACCAGCAAGAGACCCAGTACTTC. It translates to CASSMNQQETQYF.

To note about this clonotype: Sequence at one end of the junction differs from germline and may be a read error. The V call is TRBV5-1, the J call TRBJ2-3; 11 bases are a match to TRBD2. Germline CDR1 is SGHRS and CDR2 is YFSETQ. The CDR3 covers 17 residues. This chain's CDR3 is CASSLLRLAGLTDTQNF. The CDR3 coding sequence is TGCGCCAGCAGCTTGCTTCGACTAGCGGGACTCACAGATACGCAGAATTTT.

The sample holds a few counts of this clonotype. The rearrangement uses TRBV13 and TRBJ2-7, with a weak D call TRBD1 (5 bases). From germline, CDR1 is PRHDT and CDR2 FYEKMQ (reference sequence). The CDR3 runs to 14 residues. The germline V and J ends were trimmed by 4 bases and 0 bases, with 10 bases remaining between them. This chain's CDR3 is CASSSPDISYEQYF. For the CDR3, the DNA is TGTGCCAGCAGCTCCCCGGACATCTCCTACGAGCAGTACTTC. Full variable domain (rest looked up from reference TRBV13 and TRBJ2-7): AAGVIQSPRHLIKEKRETATLKCYPIPRHDTVYWYQQGPGQDPQFLISFYEKMQSDKGSIPDRFSAQQFSDYHSELNMSSLELGDSALYFCASSSPDISYEQYFGPGTRLTVT.

This clonotype was seen more than once but under ten times. V gene TRBV20-1 combines with J gene TRBJ2-3; D gene ambiguous. This CDR3 has 18 amino acids. V lost 3 bases to trimming and J lost 2 bases, with 24 bases between them. From germline, CDR1 is DFQATT and CDR2 SNEGSKA (reference sequence). CDR3: CSASNPEPAETYTDTQYF. In DNA form, the CDR3 reads TGCAGTGCTAGCAATCCCGAGCCAGCTGAGACATACACAGATACGCAGTATTTT.

This rearrangement joins TRBV5-1 to TRBJ2-7; 10 bases are shared with TRBD1. The V gene end was trimmed by 4 bases and the J gene end by 5 bases; junction bases not matched to a gene: 6. The CDR3 totals 14 residues. Germline-derived CDR1 and CDR2 are SGHRS and YFSETQ. The CDR3 spells CASSPGTGVNEQYF. The CDR3 DNA follows: TGCGCCAGCAGCCCAGGGACAGGGGTAAACGAGCAGTACTTC.

V gene TRBV10-3 combines with J gene TRBJ1-2, with a weak D call TRBD1 (6 bases). The CDR3 totals 13 residues. Germline V gene sequence: CDR1 ENHRY, CDR2 SYGVKD. The ends were cut back, 10 bases at V and 4 bases at J, with 16 bases in the middle. CDR3 DNA: TGTGCCACCAGACAGGACCAAATCTATGGCTACACCTTC. Translating it yields CATRQDQIYGYTF.

This clonotype was found a few times. The J gene is TRBJ2-7, the V gene TRBV6-2 or TRBV6-3, with TRBD2 matching over 8 bases. Germline lookup yields CDR1 MNHEY and CDR2 SVGEGT. The CDR3 has 14 amino acids. J gave up 4 bases and V 6 bases, and 8 bases lay outside the gene matches. CDR3 sequence: CASSNGGAVYEQYF. Written as DNA, the CDR3 is TGTGCCAGCAGCAACGGGGGGGCCGTGTACGAGCAGTACTTC.

This clonotype occurred a few times. The chain recombines TRBV7-8 with TRBJ2-3; 7 bases align to TRBD2. CDR1 is SGHVS, CDR2 FQNEAQ, per germline. The trim removed 6 bases at V and 4 bases at J, leaving 16 bases unmatched. This CDR3 spans 17 amino acids. The CDR3 bases are TGTGCCAGCAGTTGGCTGGCGACGGGAGGAGGGGCAGATACGCAGTATTTT. Translating it yields CASSWLATGGGADTQYF. Using reference TRBV7-8 and TRBJ2-3 for the parts outside the CDR3, the full variable domain is GAGVSQSPRYKVAKRGQDVALRCDPISGHVSLFWYQQALGQGPEFLTYFQNEAQLDKSGLPSDRFFAERPEGSVSTLKIQRTQQEDSAVYLCASSWLATGGGADTQYFGPGTRLTVL.

The genes are TRBV6-5 and TRBJ1-5; D might be TRBD1 (6 bases). CDR3 length equals 14 residues. Germline V gene data show CDR1 as MNHEY and CDR2 as SVGAGI. Deletions cut 6 bases from V and 3 bases from J, with 12 bases between. The DNA for the CDR3 is TGTGCCAGCAGCCGAGACAGGAACAATCAGCCCCAGCATTTT. As protein: CASSRDRNNQPQHF.

This sequence joins TRBV7-8 and TRBJ1-2; TRBD1 might be the D (5 bases). Deletions cut 5 bases from V and 4 bases from J, with 20 bases between. Germline values: CDR1 SGHVS, CDR2 FQNEAQ. The CDR3 contains 16 residues. CDR3 loop: CASSTRLTPRGYGYTF. In DNA form, the CDR3 reads TGTGCCAGCAGCACCCGATTGACCCCGAGGGGCTATGGCTACACCTTC.

This clonotype has a handful of counts. The chain employs TRBV12-3 or TRBV12-4 and TRBJ2-4, with TRBD2 as a possible D gene (5 bases). The CDR3 runs 14 residues. V shed 3 bases and J shed 0 bases, with 6 bases lying between them. CDR3 amino acids: CASSFEGAKNIQYF. For the CDR3, the DNA is TGTGCCAGCAGTTTTGAGGGAGCCAAAAACATTCAGTACTTC.

This clonotype was found a few times. The chain joins TRBV12-3 or TRBV12-4 to TRBJ2-5; 10 bases match TRBD2. The V gene end was trimmed by 4 bases and the J gene end by 3 bases; junction bases not matched to a gene: 2. The CDR3 runs to 14 residues. CDR3 sequence (DNA): TGTGCCAGCAGTTCCCTAGCGGGAGAAGAGACCCAGTACTTC. This gives the protein CASSSLAGEETQYF.

This clonotype appeared a single time. The chain is built from TRBV15 and TRBJ2-7; maybe TRBD1 (6 bases). Trimming shortened V by 5 bases and J by 5 bases, and 13 bases separated the two germline ends. The CDR3 is made up of 13 amino acids. The germline V gene has CDR1 LNHNV and CDR2 YYDKDF (reference sequence). CDR3 sequence: CATSLNRVHEQYF. The CDR3 DNA sequence: TGTGCCACCAGCCTAAACAGGGTCCACGAGCAGTACTTC.

A remark on this clonotype: Relative to the germline gene, one junction end is altered; a read error may explain this. This chain connects TRBV5-1 to TRBJ2-7, with D maybe TRBD2 (6 bases). Germline-derived CDR1 and CDR2 are SGHRS and YFSETQ. The CDR3 has 13 amino acids. CDR3 amino acids: CVSSFGGGYEQYF. The CDR3 DNA reads as TGCGTCAGCAGCTTCGGGGGAGGCTACGAGCAGTACTTC.

The chain couples TRBV10-3 to TRBJ2-1; 7 nucleotides line up with TRBD2. V trimming: 4 bases; J trimming: 0 bases; junction bases outside the gene matches: 3. The V gene's germline CDR1 is ENHRY and CDR2 SYGVKD. The CDR3 contains 15 residues. The CDR3 reads CAISGDYRSYNEQFF. The DNA of the CDR3 is TGTGCCATCAGTGGGGACTACCGCTCCTACAATGAGCAGTTCTTC.

This chain joins TRBV12-3 or TRBV12-4 and TRBJ2-1; TRBD2 agrees at 9 bases. The length of the CDR3 is 15 residues. With 4 bases clipped from V and 7 bases from J, the junction kept 8 bases outside the gene matches. CDR3 DNA sequence: TGTGCCAGCAGTTCTAGGCGGGAGGGCATAAATGAGCAGTTCTTC. Its protein is CASSSRREGINEQFF.